This entry lists 22 T cell receptor beta chains sequenced from one sample in a study of response to subunit inactivated influenza vaccine. TCRdb reanalysed the RT-PCR reads using MiXCR and keeps one entry per CDR3 protein. This sample yields hundreds of thousands of distinct CDR3 sequences, of which roughly 10% are seen a single time; around 10% belongs to the top ten. A further study also used this sample, focusing on T cells expressing NK-cell markers. From that paper: The TCR beta cDNA came from 5'RACE template switching with UMIs.

Source: PBMCs from blood, taken on the day of vaccination. The origin of the receptors is a man aged 45 to 65 who received an inactivated influenza vaccine.

In this sample, this clonotype turned up many times. This chain uses TRBV9 with TRBJ2-5; D gene uncertain. With 4 bases removed from V and 5 bases from J, the gap between germline ends came to 15 bases. The CDR3 spans 14 residues. Germline lookup yields CDR1 SGDLS and CDR2 YYNGEE. The CDR3 loop is CASSPNPGQETQYF. CDR3 sequence (DNA): TGTGCCAGCAGCCCGAACCCGGGTCAGGAGACCCAGTACTTC.

This chain uses TRBV5-6 with TRBJ2-5; D is ambiguous. Per the germline V gene, CDR1 is SGHDT and CDR2 is YYEEEE. The CDR3 runs 12 residues. The germline V and J ends were trimmed by 4 bases and 3 bases, with 7 bases remaining between them. CDR3 amino acids: CASSPWEETQYF. CDR3 in DNA: TGTGCCAGCAGCCCGTGGGAAGAGACCCAGTACTTC. The whole variable domain, filled in from reference TRBV5-6 and TRBJ2-5, reads DAGVTQSPTHLIKTRGQQVTLRCSPKSGHDTVSWYQQALGQGPQFIFQYYEEEERQRGNFPDRFSGHQFPNYSSELNVNALLLGDSALYLCASSPWEETQYFGPGTRLLVL.

Comment on this clonotype: At one end, the junction sequence differs from germline, possibly due to a read error. The chain carries TRBV20-1 and TRBJ1-6; D is unresolved. The germline gives CDR1 DFQATT, CDR2 SNEGSKA (reference sequence). The CDR3 is 13 amino acids. CDR3: CSARDQSYSPLPF. CDR3 nucleotides: TGCAGTGCTAGGGACCAATCTTATTCACCCCTCCCCTTT.

Only a few counts were recorded for this clonotype. The chain combines TRBV7-2 with TRBJ2-1; D possibly matches TRBD1 or TRBD2 (5 bases each). CDR3 length equals 16 residues. The germline V gene has CDR1 SGHTA and CDR2 FQGNSA. The V and J ends lost 4 bases and 5 bases respectively, with 18 bases between them. CDR3 sequence reads: CASSSYFTRGHNEQFF. CDR3 nucleotide sequence: TGTGCCAGCAGCTCCTACTTCACCCGGGGACACAATGAGCAGTTCTTC.

This clonotype was detected ten times or more. CDR3 in amino acids: CASRGTSGPTDTQYF. The CDR3 DNA reads TGTGCCAGTCGGGGGACTAGCGGGCCCACAGATACGCAGTATTTT. The chain uses TRBV7-2 and TRBJ2-3; 12 bases are shared with TRBD2. The CDR3 loop spans 15 amino acids. Unmatched junction bases numbered 6, after V lost 9 bases and J lost 2 bases. From germline, CDR1 is SGHTA and CDR2 FQGNSA.

This chain uses TRBV12-3 or TRBV12-4 with TRBJ2-7; a possible D gene is TRBD2 (7 bases). This CDR3 comprises 14 residues. V was cut by 7 bases and J by 2 bases, with 15 bases left in between. The CDR3 region has the DNA TGTGCCAGCACCAAACGGGGGGCCGCCTACGAGCAGTACTTC. It specifies CASTKRGAAYEQYF.

V and J are TRBV30 and TRBJ1-1; 9 nucleotides align to TRBD1. J was trimmed by 8 bases and V by 3 bases; bases with no gene match: 4. CDR3 length: 12 amino acids. Germline-derived CDR1 and CDR2 are GTSNPN and SVGIG (reference sequence). The CDR3 nucleotides are TGTGCCTGGAGGGAGGGACAGGGCGAAGCTTTCTTT. Its translation: CAWREGQGEAFF.

This clonotype was observed many times. At one end the junction does not follow the germline gene, possibly because of a read error. The chain links TRBV10-3 to TRBJ1-2; tentative D call: TRBD1 (5 bases). The CDR3 sequence is 12 residues long. Germline CDR1 reads ENHRY; CDR2 reads SYGVKD. The CDR3, as DNA: TGTGCCATCTCTGGGGCAGGGTATGACTACACCTTC. Translation gives CAISGAGYDYTF.

This clonotype was seen only a few times. This rearrangement joins TRBV18 to TRBJ2-1; 9 nucleotides align to TRBD2. The CDR3 runs 17 residues. Germline assignment: CDR1 KGHSH and CDR2 LQKENI. Germline trimming cut 0 bases from V and 0 bases from J; bases unmatched to any gene: 3. CDR3 in amino acids: CASSPPRGGDSYNEQFF. The CDR3 DNA follows: TGTGCCAGCTCACCACCGCGGGGGGGGGACTCCTACAATGAGCAGTTCTTC.

This clonotype was counted many times. V is TRBV7-2 and J is TRBJ1-6; D gene uncertain. The CDR3 sequence is 13 residues long. V was pared by 2 bases and J by 8 bases, with 7 bases between. Germline lookup yields CDR1 SGHTA and CDR2 FQGNSA. The CDR3 DNA reads TGTGCCAGCAGCTTAAAACGCGATTCACCCCTCCACTTT. This gives the protein CASSLKRDSPLHF.

This chain uses TRBV5-1 with TRBJ2-3; D is perhaps TRBD2 (6 bases). The CDR3 contains 15 residues. Looked up from germline, CDR1 is SGHRS and CDR2 is YFSETQ. V was trimmed by 1 base and J by 2 bases, leaving 11 bases between them. DNA of the CDR3: TGCGCCAGCAGCTTGTGGGTAGCGGCCACAGATACGCAGTATTTT. Protein: CASSLWVAATDTQYF.

The genes are TRBV7-2 and TRBJ2-5, with TRBD2 matching 12 bases. The junction had 6 bases not matched to a gene; V was cut back by 5 bases and J by 5 bases. Germline values: CDR1 SGHTA, CDR2 FQGNSA. The CDR3 spans 15 residues. CDR3 amino acids: CASSTRLAGVETQYF. Here the CDR3 DNA reads TGTGCCAGCAGCACCCGACTAGCGGGAGTTGAGACCCAGTACTTC.

This clonotype was recorded many times. The V call is TRBV20-1, the J call TRBJ1-1; D call uncertain. This CDR3 is built from 14 residues. V lost 5 bases and J lost 1, with 14 bases in between. Germline assignment: CDR1 DFQATT and CDR2 SNEGSKA (reference sequence). In DNA, the CDR3 is TGCAGTGCTGACCGGGCCCCTGGGAACACTGAAGCTTTCTTT. It codes for CSADRAPGNTEAFF.

This clonotype was seen a handful of times. The V call is TRBV27, the J call TRBJ2-7; D may match TRBD1 or TRBD2 (5 bases each). V lost 10 bases and J 0 bases, leaving 19 bases between the germline ends. Germline V gene lookup returns CDR1 MNHEY and CDR2 SMNVEV (reference sequence). The CDR3 sequence is 15 residues long. The CDR3 loop reads CATPDRDRDSYEQYF. The CDR3 DNA reads as TGTGCCACCCCGGACCGGGACCGAGACTCCTACGAGCAGTACTTC.

J is TRBJ1-1 and V is TRBV19; 9 bases agree with TRBD1. Germline values: CDR1 LNHDA, CDR2 SQIVND (reference sequence). The CDR3 is 16 amino acids. Trimming at V came to 0 bases and at J to 5 bases, leaving 7 bases not matched to a gene. The CDR3 region is CASSIDRDRESTEAFF. The CDR3 coding sequence is TGTGCCAGTAGTATAGATCGGGACAGGGAATCGACTGAAGCTTTCTTT.

The table lists this clonotype with many counts. V and J are TRBV29-1 and TRBJ2-7, with TRBD1 matching 7 bases. J gave up 4 bases and V 7 bases, and 7 bases lay outside the gene matches. The CDR3 is made up of 12 amino acids. Germline CDR1 is SQVTM and CDR2 is ANQGSEA. CDR3 sequence reads: CSAGTVLYEQYF. CDR3 sequence (DNA): TGCAGCGCTGGGACAGTTCTTTACGAGCAGTACTTC.

This clonotype has only a few counts. The CDR3 sequence is CATSDPRTGSYNEQFF. CDR3 DNA: TGTGCCACCAGTGATCCCCGGACAGGCTCCTACAATGAGCAGTTCTTC. This chain joins TRBV24-1 and TRBJ2-1; TRBD1 matches at 7 bases. The germline gives CDR1 KGHDR, CDR2 SFDVKD. There are 16 residues in the CDR3. Trimming at V came to 3 bases and at J to 0 bases, leaving 4 bases not matched to a gene.

This clonotype was observed at least ten times. The chain uses TRBV5-6 and TRBJ1-2; D unresolved. Germline CDR1 is SGHDT and CDR2 is YYEEEE. Between the trimmed V and J ends, which lost 3 bases and 3 bases, there was a span of 3 bases. CDR3 length: 11 residues. This CDR3 reads CASSSDYGYTF. In nucleotides, the CDR3 is TGTGCCAGCAGCTCGGACTATGGCTACACCTTC. Filled out from reference TRBV5-6 and TRBJ1-2, the complete variable domain reads DAGVTQSPTHLIKTRGQQVTLRCSPKSGHDTVSWYQQALGQGPQFIFQYYEEEERQRGNFPDRFSGHQFPNYSSELNVNALLLGDSALYLCASSSDYGYTFGSGTRLTVV.

A few counts support this clonotype. This chain links TRBV29-1 with TRBJ2-7; possible D gene TRBD1, 5 bases. The V and J ends lost 4 bases and 1 base respectively, with 14 bases between them. There are 14 residues in the CDR3. Germline V gene sequence: CDR1 SQVTM, CDR2 ANQGSEA. CDR3: CSVVSAGNSYEQYF. CDR3 coding DNA: TGCAGCGTTGTCTCGGCAGGGAATTCCTACGAGCAGTACTTC.

The rearrangement uses TRBV12-5 and TRBJ2-2; D uncertain. Germline V gene lookup returns CDR1 LGHNT and CDR2 FRNRAP. The germline V and J ends were trimmed by 4 bases and 0 bases, with 6 bases remaining between them. This CDR3 region has 14 residues. CDR3 loop: CASGSGTNTGELFF. Here the CDR3 DNA reads TGTGCTAGTGGTTCTGGAACGAACACCGGGGAGCTGTTTTTT.

This clonotype was seen only a few times. The chain employs TRBV9 and TRBJ2-7; D perhaps matches TRBD1 (5 bases). The V end was cut by 2 bases, the J end by 0 bases, with 9 bases between. This CDR3 is 14 amino acids long. The germline V gene encodes CDR1 SGDLS and CDR2 YYNGEE. CDR3 residues: CASSVQGFSYEQYF. DNA of the CDR3: TGTGCCAGCAGCGTTCAGGGCTTCTCCTACGAGCAGTACTTC.

In its sample, this clonotype was seen a few times. V usage is TRBV14 and J usage is TRBJ2-3, with TRBD2 matching 8 bases. CDR1 and CDR2 (germline): SGHDN, FVKESK. J lost 3 bases, V lost 1 base, and 3 bases had no gene match. The CDR3 has 15 amino acids. CDR3 loop: CASSQALAGTDTQYF. CDR3 DNA sequence: TGTGCCAGCAGCCAAGCTTTAGCGGGAACAGATACGCAGTATTTT.